This T cell receptor beta chain came from a study of blood T cell repertoires in COVID-19. CDR1 is SGHRS, CDR2 YFSETQ, per germline. V was clipped by 5 bases and J by 0 bases, with 12 bases between them. The CDR3 runs 15 residues. TCRdb's copy holds only in-frame clones and misses some; the assay was immunoSEQ multiplex PCR. The table records roughly 400,000 clones, roughly nine tenths of them present only once. Two negative PCRs, clearance, or symptom resolution characterized the recovered Cohort 3 donors. The gene calls are TRBV5-1 and TRBJ2-1; possibly TRBD2 for D (6 bases). The TCR sequence derives from a woman aged 25 to 39 who had recovered from COVID-19. The specimen sequenced was PBMCs or T cells enriched from blood (not recorded which). This chain's CDR3 is CASRPSASSYNEQFF. CDR3 DNA: TGCGCCAGCAGACCTAGCGCAAGCTCCTACAATGAGCAGTTCTTC.